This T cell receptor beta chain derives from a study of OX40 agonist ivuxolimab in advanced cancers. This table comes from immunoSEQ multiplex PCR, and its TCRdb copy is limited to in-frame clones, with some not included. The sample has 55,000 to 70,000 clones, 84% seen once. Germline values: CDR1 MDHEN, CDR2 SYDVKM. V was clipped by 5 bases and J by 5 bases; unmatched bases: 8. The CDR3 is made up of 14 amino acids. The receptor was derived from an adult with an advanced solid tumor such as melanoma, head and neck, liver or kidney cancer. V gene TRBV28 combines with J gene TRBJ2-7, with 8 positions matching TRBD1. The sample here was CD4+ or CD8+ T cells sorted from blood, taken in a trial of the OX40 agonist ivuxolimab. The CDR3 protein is CASSPGGQGNEQYF. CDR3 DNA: TGTGCCAGCAGTCCTGGAGGACAGGGAAACGAGCAGTACTTC. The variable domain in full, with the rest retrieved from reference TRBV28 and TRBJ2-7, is DVKVTQSSRYLVKRTGEKVFLECVQDMDHENMFWYRQDPGLGLRLIYFSYDVKMKEKGDIPEGYSVSREKKERFSLILESASTNQTSMYLCASSPGGQGNEQYFGPGTRLTVT.